The entry below gives a single TCR beta chain sequence along with its context. This clonotype has ten or more counts. Its antigen target is currently unknown. Base qualities are missing; no much larger clone stands one base away. CDR1 and CDR2, looked up from the germline V gene, are MDHEN and SYDVKM. The CDR3 sequence holds 14 residues, the cysteine and phenylalanine included. The kept DNA is CDR3 alone, 42 bases in frame from the first base. V is pared back by 5 bases and J by 2 bases, with 13 bases lying between the germline termini. Receptors were amplified or captured by multiplex PCR. Sequenced on an Illumina HiSeq 4000. iRepertoire HTBI primers and Arm-PCR amplification of CDR3 regions were used to construct TCR beta libraries. Before sequencing, the PCR products underwent gel purification. Per the source publication's procedure: Across samples, 60 to 80 TRBV and 12 to 15 TRBJ segments were identified and used for gene usage analysis of CDR3 amino acid clonotypes. COPE and FqMerger were used to merge filtered high-quality paired reads into contigs. BLAST was used to align contigs to the IMGT TRBV, TRBD and TRBJ reference genes, and CDR3 was defined following IMGT. Any clonotype with a frequency above 0.1% was counted as a highly expanded clone. Shannon entropy was used to measure repertoire diversity, and the Gini coefficient was used to measure V-J evenness. Public clonotypes were defined as clonotypes shared by more than one individual. The public sequencing data were trimmed at Q25 with fastp and processed into clonotypes with MiXCR by TCRdb, which kept only in-frame beta chains. Here each entry gathers all rows of one CDR3 protein and keeps the most common genes and DNA. In this record, the V and J calls reflect TCRdb's handling and not the investigators' own analysis. The sample contains around 460,000 distinct CDR3 sequences, about 20% of them found a single time. Around 13% of the sample rests with the top ten.

The source of the sample is a study of regulatory T cells in long-lasting Graves disease (dated by TCRdb to about 2021). With respect to the entire study: Persistent Graves' disease meant more than 5 years of antithyroid drug treatment with TSH receptor autoantibodies that stayed positive. This study used TCR sequencing and RNA sequencing of peripheral blood to compare persistent Graves' disease patients against newly diagnosed Graves' disease patients. The study was conducted in China and was registered as a clinical trial. A total of some 33 samples were covered by TCR sequencing, comprising around 13 persistent and roughly 20 newly diagnosed Graves' disease patients. On average, persistent Graves' disease patients in the clinical cohort had been on antithyroid drugs for about 10.3 years.

What the research found in general, with its limitations: Only peripheral blood was studied, because thyroid tissue, the primary lesion, was inaccessible. Compared with newly diagnosed patients, patients with persistent Graves' disease had lower TCR Shannon entropy and fewer highly expanded clones, which suggests clonal expansion. The small sample size was acknowledged by the authors as a limitation that may reduce accuracy. TRBV28, TRBJ1-2 and TRBJ2-5 were preferentially used in persistent disease, while TRBV20-1 and TRBJ2-1 were favored in newly diagnosed disease. Sequencing and analysis were limited to the TCR beta chain. A larger number of public clonotypes was shared among persistent patients (around 2,700) than among newly diagnosed patients (approximately 930).

The time point label, as the study defines it: persistent/refractory GD, antithyroid drugs over 5 years with positive TRAb. For both TCR sequencing and RNA sequencing, RNA was extracted from PBMCs using TRIzol. Graves' disease was diagnosed according to American Thyroid Association guidelines. Recruitment of patients was carried out at an endocrinology department in Xi'an, China. From each patient, roughly 9 milliliters of peripheral blood was collected into an EDTA anticoagulant tube. Ficoll Paque Plus density gradient separation was used to isolate PBMCs, and no further T cell sorting was done. RNA quality was checked with an Agilent 2100 Bioanalyzer and agarose gel, and concentration with a NanoDrop 2000.

Rearrangement joined TRBV28 to TRBJ2-7; the D gene is not confidently resolved. This clonotype was obtained from a female donor with Graves disease. Sequenced material: peripheral blood mononuclear cells (PBMCs), taken when the disease was refractory, from a patient treated with antithyroid drugs. The CDR3 corresponds to CASSPTVLPYEQYF. Here is the DNA: TGTGCCAGCAGTCCAACGGTACTCCCCTACGAGCAGTACTTC.